One sample yielded the 16 T cell receptor beta chains listed below, sequenced in a study of graft-versus-host responses after intestinal transplantation. Data came from immunoSEQ multiplex PCR; TCRdb stores just in-frame clones and leaves some out. The sample carries 10,000 or so clones, around 96% recorded once. The source was bone marrow, collected roughly 500 days after intestinal transplantation. All receptors derive from a human patient who received an intestinal transplant, so some T cells may come from the graft donor.

The chain is built from TRBV9 and TRBJ2-7; maybe TRBD2 (5 bases). This CDR3 contains 14 residues. V shed 3 bases and J shed 1 base, with 11 bases lying between them. Per germline, CDR1 SGDLS and CDR2 YYNGEE. CDR3 nucleotide sequence: TGTGCCAGCAGCGCCGGGGTAAGGTCCTACGAGCAGTACTTC. Translating it yields CASSAGVRSYEQYF.

The chain has TRBV5-8 and TRBJ2-5; D is uncertain. This CDR3 region has 12 residues. Germline values: CDR1 SGHTS, CDR2 YDEGEE. Trimming stripped 2 bases from V and 5 bases from J, with 7 bases between. CDR3 DNA: TGTGCCAGCAGCTTTACCGCGGAGACCCAGTACTTC. Translating gives CASSFTAETQYF.

V gene TRBV4-3 combines with J gene TRBJ2-7, with D unresolved. The V and J ends lost 3 bases and 2 bases respectively, with 17 bases between them. The CDR3 totals 16 residues. Per the germline V gene, CDR1 is LGHNA and CDR2 is YSLEER. Here the CDR3 reads CASSQDGPVGAYEQYF. The DNA for the CDR3 is TGCGCCAGCAGCCAGGACGGGCCTGTAGGAGCCTACGAGCAGTACTTC.

The sample holds one count of this clone. This chain uses TRBV18 with TRBJ2-7, with TRBD1 matching over 9 bases. The CDR3 is made up of 15 amino acids. With 4 bases clipped from V and 3 bases from J, the junction kept 7 bases outside the gene matches. Germline loops: CDR1 KGHSH, CDR2 LQKENI. CDR3 nucleotides: TGTGCCAGCTCACAAGACAGGGGGGGCCTCTACGAGCAGTACTTC. It encodes CASSQDRGGLYEQYF.

This sequence joins TRBV28 and TRBJ2-7; 7 nucleotides align to TRBD1. CDR1 and CDR2 from the germline V gene are MDHEN and SYDVKM. CDR3 length: 13 residues. V shed 8 bases, J shed 6 bases, and the junction held 10 bases outside the gene matches. In DNA, the CDR3 is TGTGCCAGCGTTACAGGGGCCCGTGGCGAGCAGTACTTC. Translation: CASVTGARGEQYF.

The rearrangement uses TRBV27 and TRBJ1-5; D not resolved. The ends were cut back, 2 bases at V and 0 bases at J, with 8 bases in the middle. CDR1 is MNHEY, CDR2 SMNVEV, per germline (reference sequence). The CDR3 contains 15 residues. CDR3 sequence (DNA): TGTGCCAGCAGTTTAACATCTCATAGCAATCAGCCCCAGCATTTT. Protein product: CASSLTSHSNQPQHF.

The rearrangement joins TRBV19 to TRBJ1-5; TRBD1 matches at 7 bases. The J segment lost 2 bases and the V segment lost 4 bases, leaving 2 bases of the junction unmatched. Germline CDR1 LNHDA, CDR2 SQIVND (reference sequence). This CDR3 is built from 14 residues. The chain's CDR3 is CASSTTGGNQPQHF. CDR3 coding DNA: TGTGCCAGTAGTACCACAGGGGGCAATCAGCCCCAGCATTTT.

This chain connects TRBV2 to TRBJ1-2; 7 bases fit TRBD1. This CDR3 has 14 amino acids. The V gene end was trimmed by 6 bases and the J gene end by 1 base; junction bases not matched to a gene: 5. Germline V gene lookup returns CDR1 SNHLY and CDR2 FYNNEI. The CDR3 loop is CASRATGINYGYTF. The CDR3 DNA sequence: TGTGCCAGCAGAGCGACAGGGATTAACTATGGCTACACCTTC.

The chain links TRBV28 to TRBJ1-6, with unresolved D. The CDR3 is 16 residues long. Germline CDR1 MDHEN, CDR2 SYDVKM. Trimming left V 6 bases short and J 9 bases short, with 21 bases between. CDR3 DNA: TGTGCCAGCAGCGCCTTTGGGGTGTTAAGTGGTTCACCCCTCCACTTT. Encoded protein: CASSAFGVLSGSPLHF. Together with reference TRBV28 and TRBJ1-6, the CDR3 gives the full variable domain: DVKVTQSSRYLVKRTGEKVFLECVQDMDHENMFWYRQDPGLGLRLIYFSYDVKMKEKGDIPEGYSVSREKKERFSLILESASTNQTSMYLCASSAFGVLSGSPLHFGNGTRLTVT.

V gene TRBV19 combines with J gene TRBJ2-7; D is tentatively TRBD1 or TRBD2 (5 bases each). The V and J ends lost 3 bases and 2 bases respectively, with 8 bases between them. There are 13 residues in the CDR3. The germline CDR1 and CDR2 sequences are LNHDA and SQIVND (reference sequence). The CDR3 bases are TGTGCCAGTAGTATTGGGGGAGCCTACGAGCAGTACTTC. It yields the protein CASSIGGAYEQYF.

The chain combines TRBV5-5 with TRBJ2-1, with 12 nucleotides matching TRBD2. Germline CDR1 SGHKS, CDR2 YYEKEE (reference sequence). This CDR3 spans 15 amino acids. After removal of 1 base from V and 4 bases from J, the junction contained 0 bases not matched to a gene. The CDR3 sequence is CASSLTSGRYNEQFF. The CDR3 coding sequence is TGTGCCAGCAGCTTGACTAGCGGGAGGTACAATGAGCAGTTCTTC.

The rearrangement links TRBV9 to TRBJ2-1; D is perhaps TRBD2 (5 bases). V shed 4 bases and J shed 0 bases, with 11 bases lying between them. This CDR3 is built from 15 residues. Germline V gene data show CDR1 as SGDLS and CDR2 as YYNGEE. CDR3 sequence reads: CASSISGDSYNEQFF. In DNA, the CDR3 is TGTGCCAGCAGCATCAGCGGAGACTCCTACAATGAGCAGTTCTTC.

This chain joins TRBV5-1 and TRBJ2-1; 9 nucleotides align to TRBD2. This CDR3 region has 16 residues. Germline CDR1 is SGHRS and CDR2 is YFSETQ. The V segment lost 5 bases and the J segment 7 bases; nucleotides outside the gene matches: 13. The DNA for the CDR3 is TGCGCCAGCAGTTACGGTCCGGGACTAGCAGTGAATGAGCAGTTCTTC. Protein: CASSYGPGLAVNEQFF.

This chain connects TRBV6-5 to TRBJ1-5, with 7 bases aligning to TRBD1. The CDR3 length is 16 residues. Germline V gene data show CDR1 as MNHEY and CDR2 as SVGAGI. J was trimmed by 3 bases and V by 4 bases; bases with no gene match: 9. The CDR3 loop is CASSLSFTGVNQPQHF. CDR3 coding DNA: TGTGCCAGCAGTTTGAGCTTCACAGGGGTCAATCAGCCCCAGCATTTT.

The V and J genes are TRBV5-1 and TRBJ2-3, with D perhaps TRBD2 (6 bases). The germline V and J ends were trimmed by 0 bases and 3 bases, with 11 bases remaining between them. Looked up from germline, CDR1 is SGHRS and CDR2 is YFSETQ. This CDR3 has 15 residues. CDR3 in DNA: TGCGCCAGCAGCTTGGACGGGAGAACTACAGATACGCAGTATTTT. Translating it yields CASSLDGRTTDTQYF.

V usage is TRBV5-1 and J usage is TRBJ1-1; a weak D match, TRBD1 (6 bases). V was clipped by 0 bases and J by 3 bases, with 6 bases between them. Germline V gene lookup returns CDR1 SGHRS and CDR2 YFSETQ. The CDR3 loop spans 13 amino acids. For the CDR3, the DNA is TGCGCCAGCAGCTTGGGGGGGCACACTGAAGCTTTCTTT. It specifies CASSLGGHTEAFF.